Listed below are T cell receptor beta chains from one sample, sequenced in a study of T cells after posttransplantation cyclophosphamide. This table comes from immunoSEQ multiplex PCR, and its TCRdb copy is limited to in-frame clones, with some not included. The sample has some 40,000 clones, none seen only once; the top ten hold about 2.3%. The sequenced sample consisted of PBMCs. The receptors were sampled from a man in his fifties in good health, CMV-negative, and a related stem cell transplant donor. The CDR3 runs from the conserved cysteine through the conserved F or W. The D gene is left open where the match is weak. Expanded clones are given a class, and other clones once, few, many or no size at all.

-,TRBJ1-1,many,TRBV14,CASALSLNTEAFF,TGTGCCAGCGCGTTGAGTCTGAACACTGAAGCTTTCTTT
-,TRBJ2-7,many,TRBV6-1,CASSEAPQLGEQYF,TGTGCCAGCAGTGAAGCGCCACAGCTGGGCGAGCAGTACTTC
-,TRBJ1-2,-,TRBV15,CATSRDLGGYGYTF,TGTGCCACCAGCAGAGATCTGGGGGGATATGGCTACACCTTC
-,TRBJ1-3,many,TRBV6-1,CASSEALRSSGNTIYF,TGTGCCAGCAGTGAAGCGCTTCGGAGCTCTGGAAACACCATATATTTT
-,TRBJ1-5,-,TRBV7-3,CASSLMEGRPQHF,TGTGCCAGCAGCTTAATGGAGGGGCGGCCCCAGCATTTT
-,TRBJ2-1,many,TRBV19,CATREIEGDEQFF,TGTGCCACCCGGGAAATCGAGGGTGATGAGCAGTTCTTC
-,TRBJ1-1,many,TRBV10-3,CAISESRTSKNTEAFF,TGTGCCATCAGTGAATCAAGGACTTCCAAGAACACTGAAGCTTTCTTT
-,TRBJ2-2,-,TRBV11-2,CASTWTAFTGELFF,TGTGCCAGCACCTGGACAGCATTCACCGGGGAGCTGTTTTTT
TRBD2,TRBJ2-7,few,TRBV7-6,CASSPSGGSISYEQYF,TGTGCCAGCAGCCCAAGCGGGGGGTCGATCTCCTACGAGCAGTACTTC
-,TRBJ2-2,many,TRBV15,CATSRVTYTGELFF,TGTGCCACCAGCAGAGTCACTTACACCGGGGAGCTGTTTTTT
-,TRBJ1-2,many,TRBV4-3,CASSHELQGGHGYTF,TGCGCCAGCAGCCACGAGCTCCAGGGAGGGCATGGCTACACCTTC
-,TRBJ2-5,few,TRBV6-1,CASSDLGVQETQYF,TGTGCCAGCAGTGACCTAGGGGTCCAAGAGACCCAGTACTTC
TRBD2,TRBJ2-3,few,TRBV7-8,CASSLGRLAVSLHTDTQYF,TGTGCCAGCAGCTTAGGGAGACTAGCGGTTTCCCTTCACACAGATACGCAGTATTTT
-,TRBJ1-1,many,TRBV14,CASSISRTEAFF,TGTGCCAGCAGTATCTCGAGGACTGAAGCTTTCTTT
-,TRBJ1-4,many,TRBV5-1,CASSPGTTYEKLFF,TGCGCCAGCAGTCCCGGGACAACATATGAAAAACTGTTTTTT
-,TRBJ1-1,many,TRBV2,CASNDNRGNTEAFF,TGTGCCAGCAATGATAACCGGGGGAACACTGAAGCTTTCTTT
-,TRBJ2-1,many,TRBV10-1,CASSVPGDPNNEQFF,TGCGCCAGCAGTGTCCCGGGAGACCCGAACAATGAGCAGTTCTTC
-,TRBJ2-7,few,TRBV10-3,CAISYQYEQYF,TGTGCCATCAGCTACCAATACGAGCAGTACTTC
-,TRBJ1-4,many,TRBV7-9,CASSRDFWGERSDEKLFF,TGTGCCAGCAGCCGAGACTTTTGGGGGGAGAGATCAGATGAAAAACTGTTTTTT
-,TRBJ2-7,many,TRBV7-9,CASSSTSESGVQYF,TGTGCCAGCAGCTCCACCTCTGAGTCGGGGGTGCAGTACTTC
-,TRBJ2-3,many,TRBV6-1,CASRLGGATDTQYF,TGTGCCAGCAGGTTAGGAGGGGCCACAGATACGCAGTATTTT
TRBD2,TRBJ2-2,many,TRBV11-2,CASTPHLAGAAGELFF,TGTGCCAGCACCCCCCACCTAGCGGGAGCGGCCGGGGAGCTGTTTTTT
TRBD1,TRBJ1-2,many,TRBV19,CASSTSGTGAADYGYTF,TGTGCCAGTAGTACCTCCGGGACAGGGGCGGCGGACTATGGCTACACCTTC
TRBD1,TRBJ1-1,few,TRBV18,CASSPLGQYTTEAFF,TGTGCCAGCTCACCCTTGGGACAGTATACAACTGAAGCTTTCTTT
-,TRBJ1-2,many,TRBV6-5,CASSYLGDFYGYTF,TGTGCCAGCAGTTACCTTGGGGACTTTTATGGCTACACCTTC
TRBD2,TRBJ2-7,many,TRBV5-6,CASSFGLAGAEQYF,TGTGCCAGCAGCTTCGGCCTAGCGGGAGCAGAGCAGTACTTC
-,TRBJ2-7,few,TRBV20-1,CSARSRGEQYF,TGCAGTGCTAGGAGTCGGGGGGAGCAGTACTTC
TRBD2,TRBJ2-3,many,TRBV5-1,CASGLADSTDTQYF,TGCGCCAGCGGACTAGCGGATAGCACAGATACGCAGTATTTT
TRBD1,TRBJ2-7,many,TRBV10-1,CASSPGQGISYEQYF,TGCGCCAGCAGTCCCGGACAGGGCATCTCCTACGAGCAGTACTTC
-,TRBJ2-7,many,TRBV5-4,CASSPAFTTTTGEQYF,TGTGCCAGCAGCCCTGCCTTTACAACCACTACAGGGGAGCAGTACTTC
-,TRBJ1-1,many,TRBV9,CASSPLEDTGYTEAFF,TGTGCCAGCAGCCCCCTTGAGGACACAGGATACACTGAAGCTTTCTTT